This T cell receptor (beta chain) was obtained from a study of T cell changes during pregnancy in multiple sclerosis. TCRdb keeps only in-frame clones here, not all; method: immunoSEQ multiplex PCR. The table shows 90,000 to 120,000 clones, with roughly 92% occurring only once. The receptor was derived from a female donor in good health, enrolled as a control in a pregnancy study. The sample in question was peripheral blood, obtained in the third trimester of pregnancy.

The CDR3 coding sequence is TGTGCCAGCGGAACGACAGGGAACACTGAAGCTTTCTTT. Translated, it gives CASGTTGNTEAFF. The V and J genes are TRBV11-3 and TRBJ1-1; D perhaps matches TRBD1 (6 bases). The CDR3 is 13 amino acids. The germline V and J ends were trimmed by 8 bases and 1 base, with 11 bases remaining between them. The germline gives CDR1 SGHNT, CDR2 YENEEA.